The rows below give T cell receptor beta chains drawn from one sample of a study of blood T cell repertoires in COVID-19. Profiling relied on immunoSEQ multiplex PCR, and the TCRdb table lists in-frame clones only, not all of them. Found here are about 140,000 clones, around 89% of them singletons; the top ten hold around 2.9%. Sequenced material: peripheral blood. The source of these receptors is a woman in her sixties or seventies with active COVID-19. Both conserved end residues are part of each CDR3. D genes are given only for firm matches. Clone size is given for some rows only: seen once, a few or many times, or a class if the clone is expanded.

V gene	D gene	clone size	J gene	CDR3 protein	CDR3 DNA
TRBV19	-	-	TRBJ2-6	CASSDRSGANVLTF	TGTGCCAGTAGTGACAGGTCCGGGGCCAACGTCCTGACTTTC
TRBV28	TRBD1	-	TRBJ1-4	CASSLDDRGKLFF	TGTGCCAGCAGTTTAGATGACAGGGGCAAACTGTTTTTT
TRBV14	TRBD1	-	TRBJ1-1	CASQTGLSTEAFF	TGTGCCAGCCAGACAGGGCTGAGCACTGAAGCTTTCTTT
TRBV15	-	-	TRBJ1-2	CATSRDMGAEYGYTF	TGTGCCACCAGCAGAGATATGGGGGCAGAATATGGCTACACCTTC
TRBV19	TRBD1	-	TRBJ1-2	CASSRGTDRVAGYTF	TGTGCCAGTAGTCGGGGAACGGACAGGGTGGCTGGCTACACCTTC
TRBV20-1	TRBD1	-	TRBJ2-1	CSASRTGLNEQFF	TGCAGTGCTAGTAGGACAGGGTTGAATGAGCAGTTCTTC
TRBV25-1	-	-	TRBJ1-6	CASSESQSSSSPLHF	TGTGCCAGCAGTGAATCACAGAGTAGTAGTTCACCTCTCCACTTT
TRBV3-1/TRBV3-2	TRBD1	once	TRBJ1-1	CASSQAFGHRDRGTLIFAEAFF	TGTGCCAGCAGCCAAGCTTTTGGTCACCGGGACAGGGGAACTCTAATCTTCGCTGAAGCTTTCTTT
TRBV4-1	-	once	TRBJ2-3	CASSLLGALDTQYF	TGCGCCAGCAGCCTCCTCGGAGCTTTAGATACGCAGTATTTT
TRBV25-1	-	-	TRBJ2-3	CASSETHRVSDTQYF	TGTGCCAGCAGTGAGACCCACAGGGTGTCGGATACGCAGTATTTT
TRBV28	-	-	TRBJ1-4	CASRSRINEKLFF	TGTGCCAGCAGATCGAGGATTAATGAAAAACTGTTTTTT
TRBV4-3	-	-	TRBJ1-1	CASSQDHVGTEAFF	TGCGCCAGCAGCCAAGATCACGTCGGCACTGAAGCTTTCTTT
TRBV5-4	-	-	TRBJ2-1	CASSSPRHNEQFF	TGTGCCAGCAGCTCCCCCAGGCACAATGAGCAGTTCTTC
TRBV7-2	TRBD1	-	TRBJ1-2	CASSTGTGIYGYTF	TGTGCCAGCAGCACTGGGACAGGGATATATGGCTACACCTTC
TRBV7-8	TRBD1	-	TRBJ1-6	CASSVSGGTGSSPLHF	TGTGCCAGCAGCGTTAGCGGGGGGACAGGGTCCTCACCCCTCCACTTT
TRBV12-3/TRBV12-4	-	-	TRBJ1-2	CASSYGPGLSYTF	TGTGCCAGCAGCTACGGACCAGGGTTGAGCTACACCTTC
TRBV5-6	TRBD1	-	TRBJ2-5	CASSSPGQGLETQYF	TGTGCCAGCAGCTCCCCGGGACAGGGCCTAGAGACCCAGTACTTC
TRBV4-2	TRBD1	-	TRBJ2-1	CASSQVGAGGIDEQFF	TGTGCCAGCAGCCAAGTTGGGGCAGGGGGTATCGATGAGCAGTTCTTC
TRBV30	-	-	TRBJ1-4	CAWSSDSPTNEKLFF	TGTGCCTGGAGTTCGGACAGCCCAACTAATGAAAAACTGTTTTTT
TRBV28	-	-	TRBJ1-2	CASSFETFYGYTF	TGTGCCAGCAGTTTCGAGACATTCTATGGCTACACCTTC
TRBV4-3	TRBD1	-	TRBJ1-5	CASSQDRGNNQPQHF	TGCGCCAGCAGCCAAGACAGGGGGAACAATCAGCCCCAGCATTTT
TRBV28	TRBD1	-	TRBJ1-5	CASSPFTGGKRPQHF	TGTGCCAGCAGTCCCTTTACAGGGGGAAAGCGGCCCCAGCATTTT
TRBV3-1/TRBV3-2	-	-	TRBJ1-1	CASSRQPGNTEAFF	TGTGCCAGCAGCCGACAGCCCGGGAACACTGAAGCTTTCTTT
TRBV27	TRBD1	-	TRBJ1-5	CASSPQGTGRGQPQHF	TGTGCCAGCAGTCCCCAGGGGACAGGGAGGGGTCAGCCCCAGCATTTT
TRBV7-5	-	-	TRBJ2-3	CVRTLGGADTQYF	TGTGTCAGAACCCTAGGGGGGGCAGATACGCAGTATTTT
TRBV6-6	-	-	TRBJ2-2	CASSYVRGYTGELFF	TGTGCCAGCAGTTACGTCCGGGGGTACACCGGGGAGCTGTTTTTT
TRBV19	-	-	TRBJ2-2	CASSIFTGELFF	TGTGCCAGTAGTATCTTCACCGGGGAGCTGTTTTTT